A selection of T cell receptor beta chains follows, all from one sample in a study of shared clonotypes between healthy human individuals. This table comes from immunoSEQ multiplex PCR, and its TCRdb copy is limited to in-frame clones, with some not included. The table records roughly 850,000 clones, about 96% of them present only once. The sample comprised naive CD8+ T cells sorted from blood. These TCRs come from a man aged 25-40 years in good health. The CDR3 runs from the conserved cysteine through the conserved F or W. The D gene is left open where the match is weak. Some rows mark clone size as missing; the rest say once, few, many or name a class of expanded clone.

d_call: TRBD1
j_call: TRBJ1-1
v_call: TRBV29-1
clone_size: once
cdr3_nt: TGCAGCGTCGACAGGGGGGCCACTGAAGCTTTCTTT
cdr3_aa: CSVDRGATEAFF

d_call: .
j_call: TRBJ2-7
v_call: TRBV6-1
clone_size: .
cdr3_nt: TGTGCCAGCACCCCAGATTACTCCTACGAGCAGTACTTC
cdr3_aa: CASTPDYSYEQYF

d_call: .
j_call: TRBJ1-1
v_call: TRBV4-1
clone_size: .
cdr3_nt: TGCGCCAGCAGCCTCCTAGGAGGCGTGAACACTGAAGCTTTCTTT
cdr3_aa: CASSLLGGVNTEAFF

d_call: .
j_call: TRBJ1-1
v_call: TRBV6-1
clone_size: .
cdr3_nt: TGTGCCAGCAGTGGGTTTGGTTTGTTGAACACTGAAGCTTTCTTT
cdr3_aa: CASSGFGLLNTEAFF

d_call: .
j_call: TRBJ1-5
v_call: TRBV27
clone_size: .
cdr3_nt: TGTGCCAGCAGCCCATATAGTGGCAATCAGCCCCAGCATTTT
cdr3_aa: CASSPYSGNQPQHF

d_call: .
j_call: TRBJ2-1
v_call: TRBV27
clone_size: .
cdr3_nt: TGTGCCAGCAGTGGTCAGTGGAATGAGCAGTTCTTC
cdr3_aa: CASSGQWNEQFF

d_call: .
j_call: TRBJ1-1
v_call: TRBV28
clone_size: .
cdr3_nt: TGTGCCAGCAGTAGGAGGACTGAAGCTTTCTTT
cdr3_aa: CASSRRTEAFF

d_call: .
j_call: TRBJ2-1
v_call: TRBV27
clone_size: .
cdr3_nt: TGTGCCAGCAGAAACCCGGGATTGTACAATGAGCAGTTCTTC
cdr3_aa: CASRNPGLYNEQFF

d_call: .
j_call: TRBJ2-3
v_call: TRBV19
clone_size: .
cdr3_nt: TGTGCCAGTCATGGGCTAGCGCGCACAGATACGCAGTATTTT
cdr3_aa: CASHGLARTDTQYF

d_call: .
j_call: TRBJ2-3
v_call: TRBV15
clone_size: .
cdr3_nt: TGTGCCACCAGCAGAGAGAACACAGATACGCAGTATTTT
cdr3_aa: CATSRENTDTQYF

d_call: .
j_call: TRBJ2-6
v_call: TRBV7-9
clone_size: .
cdr3_nt: TGTGCCAGCAGCCACCGACAGGGAGGGGTTAATGGGGCCAACGTCCTGACTTTC
cdr3_aa: CASSHRQGGVNGANVLTF

d_call: TRBD2
j_call: TRBJ2-7
v_call: TRBV30
clone_size: once
cdr3_nt: TGTGCCTGGAAGGGACTAGCGGGAGGACTGGGCGAGCAGTACTTC
cdr3_aa: CAWKGLAGGLGEQYF

d_call: .
j_call: TRBJ2-1
v_call: TRBV7-9
clone_size: once
cdr3_nt: TGTGCCAGCAGCTTAGATGGCAATGAGCAGTTCTTC
cdr3_aa: CASSLDGNEQFF

d_call: .
j_call: TRBJ2-1
v_call: TRBV7-3
clone_size: once
cdr3_nt: TGTGCCAGCAGCTTACCCAGCGAAAATGAGCAGTTCTTC
cdr3_aa: CASSLPSENEQFF

d_call: TRBD1
j_call: TRBJ1-2
v_call: TRBV29-1
clone_size: once
cdr3_nt: TGCAGCGTTGAAGGCCCCCGAAGGAAAAACAGGGGGAAGAACTATGGCTACACCTTC
cdr3_aa: CSVEGPRRKNRGKNYGYTF

d_call: .
j_call: TRBJ2-3
v_call: TRBV4-1
clone_size: .
cdr3_nt: TGCGCCAGCAGCCAAGGGGACTCCCCGTATTTT
cdr3_aa: CASSQGDSPYF

d_call: .
j_call: TRBJ2-7
v_call: TRBV27
clone_size: .
cdr3_nt: TGTGCCAGCAGTTTTAACAGGGAGGGATACGAGCAGTACTTC
cdr3_aa: CASSFNREGYEQYF

d_call: .
j_call: TRBJ2-5
v_call: TRBV5-6
clone_size: .
cdr3_nt: TGTGCCAGCAGCCGAGGTTGGGACCTTACTCGGGAAGAGACCCAGTACTTC
cdr3_aa: CASSRGWDLTREETQYF

d_call: TRBD2
j_call: TRBJ2-7
v_call: TRBV7-9
clone_size: .
cdr3_nt: TGTGCCAGCAGCTCCCGCGATAGCGGGAGTACCGACGAGCAGTACTTC
cdr3_aa: CASSSRDSGSTDEQYF

d_call: .
j_call: TRBJ1-2
v_call: TRBV5-5
clone_size: .
cdr3_nt: TGTGCCAGCAGCTTGGAGGCTTGGGGTTCTGCCTATGGCTACACCTTC
cdr3_aa: CASSLEAWGSAYGYTF

d_call: TRBD2
j_call: TRBJ2-7
v_call: TRBV27
clone_size: few
cdr3_nt: TGTGCCAGCTCCCAGCGGGAGAACTACGAGCAGTACTTC
cdr3_aa: CASSQRENYEQYF

d_call: TRBD2
j_call: TRBJ2-1
v_call: TRBV6-5
clone_size: .
cdr3_nt: TGTGCCACCTGGGGGAGGGTCAATGAGCAGTTCTTC
cdr3_aa: CATWGRVNEQFF

d_call: TRBD1
j_call: TRBJ2-5
v_call: TRBV2
clone_size: .
cdr3_nt: TGTGCCAGCAGTGCACAGGGGGCGCGATTCGCTGAGACCCAGTACTTC
cdr3_aa: CASSAQGARFAETQYF

d_call: TRBD2
j_call: TRBJ2-5
v_call: TRBV11-2
clone_size: once
cdr3_nt: TGTGCCAGCAGTAGCGGGGGGAAAGAGACCCAGTACTTC
cdr3_aa: CASSSGGKETQYF

d_call: TRBD2
j_call: TRBJ2-5
v_call: TRBV4-1
clone_size: .
cdr3_nt: TGCGCCAGCAGCCCACTAGCGGGAGTAAGGGAGACCCAGTACTTC
cdr3_aa: CASSPLAGVRETQYF

d_call: .
j_call: TRBJ2-7
v_call: TRBV7-2
clone_size: .
cdr3_nt: TGTGCCAGCAGCCCAGGGAAGGGGGCCTACGAGCAGTACTTC
cdr3_aa: CASSPGKGAYEQYF

d_call: TRBD2
j_call: TRBJ2-7
v_call: TRBV2
clone_size: .
cdr3_nt: TGTGCCAGCAGTCCGAGCGGGACGGCCTACGAGCAGTACTTC
cdr3_aa: CASSPSGTAYEQYF

d_call: .
j_call: TRBJ2-7
v_call: TRBV9
clone_size: .
cdr3_nt: TGTGCCAGCAGCGTCGGAGGCGAGCAGTACTTC
cdr3_aa: CASSVGGEQYF

d_call: TRBD2
j_call: TRBJ2-1
v_call: TRBV18
clone_size: .
cdr3_nt: TGTGCCAGCTCTCTAGCGGGAGGGTCCTACAATGAGCAGTTCTTC
cdr3_aa: CASSLAGGSYNEQFF

d_call: .
j_call: TRBJ2-5
v_call: TRBV6-1
clone_size: .
cdr3_nt: TGTGCCAGCTCCCCGTGGGGCGGGACTCAAGAGACCCAGTACTTC
cdr3_aa: CASSPWGGTQETQYF

d_call: TRBD1
j_call: TRBJ1-1
v_call: TRBV2
clone_size: .
cdr3_nt: TGTGCCAGCAGTAGGAACAGGGGAGGCACTGAAGCTTTCTTT
cdr3_aa: CASSRNRGGTEAFF

d_call: TRBD1
j_call: TRBJ2-7
v_call: TRBV18
clone_size: .
cdr3_nt: TGTGCCAGCTCACCACCCACAGGGGCTTCCTACGAGCAGTACTTC
cdr3_aa: CASSPPTGASYEQYF

d_call: .
j_call: TRBJ2-7
v_call: TRBV4-1
clone_size: .
cdr3_nt: TGCGCCAGCAGCCTCGAGAGGGATATGGGGTTCTACGAGCAGTACTTC
cdr3_aa: CASSLERDMGFYEQYF

d_call: .
j_call: TRBJ1-4
v_call: TRBV7-9
clone_size: .
cdr3_nt: TGTGCCAGCAGCTTCGGGGGATTTAATGAAAAACTGTTTTTT
cdr3_aa: CASSFGGFNEKLFF

d_call: TRBD2
j_call: TRBJ2-7
v_call: TRBV11-2
clone_size: once
cdr3_nt: TGTGCCAGCAGCGGAACCGGGACTAGTTTCATCTACGAGCAGTACTTC
cdr3_aa: CASSGTGTSFIYEQYF

d_call: .
j_call: TRBJ1-2
v_call: TRBV7-6
clone_size: .
cdr3_nt: TGTGCCAGCAGCCAACGGGACGGCTATGGCTACACCTTC
cdr3_aa: CASSQRDGYGYTF

d_call: .
j_call: TRBJ2-6
v_call: TRBV6-9
clone_size: once
cdr3_nt: TGTGCCAGCAGTAGCTCGTTCTTACGACAAAGTCGGGCCAACGTCCTGACTTTC
cdr3_aa: CASSSSFLRQSRANVLTF

d_call: .
j_call: TRBJ2-3
v_call: TRBV2
clone_size: .
cdr3_nt: TGTGCCAGCAGCCCCAGGGACCACACAGATACGCAGTATTTT
cdr3_aa: CASSPRDHTDTQYF

d_call: TRBD2
j_call: TRBJ2-1
v_call: TRBV4-3
clone_size: .
cdr3_nt: TGCGCCAGCAGCCATCTGAGCGGGAGGGTTGATGAGCAGTTCTTC
cdr3_aa: CASSHLSGRVDEQFF

d_call: TRBD2
j_call: TRBJ2-7
v_call: TRBV4-2
clone_size: .
cdr3_nt: TGTGCCAGCAGCCAAGTCGGACTAGCGGAGATCCCGGGGCAGTACTTC
cdr3_aa: CASSQVGLAEIPGQYF

d_call: .
j_call: TRBJ2-5
v_call: TRBV18
clone_size: .
cdr3_nt: TGTGCCAGCTCACCGGCCGAGGGGCTAGATTGGGAGACCCAGTACTTC
cdr3_aa: CASSPAEGLDWETQYF

d_call: .
j_call: TRBJ1-5
v_call: TRBV4-1
clone_size: once
cdr3_nt: TGCGCCAGCAGCCAAGAAGAGGGGGGGGCGAGCAATCAGCCCCAGCATTTT
cdr3_aa: CASSQEEGGASNQPQHF